This T cell receptor (beta chain) was retrieved from a study of cytomegalovirus exposure and HLA in healthy donors. Germline V gene sequence: CDR1 MNHEY, CDR2 SMNVEV (reference sequence). Unmatched junction bases numbered 9, after V lost 4 bases and J lost 8 bases. The CDR3 is 16 amino acids. Primers: 60 Vbeta forward and 13 Jbeta reverse. Profiled with immunoSEQ multiplex PCR; TCRdb holds only in-frame clones, not every one. Among over 150,000 clones listed, roughly three quarters were seen once. This chain links TRBV27 with TRBJ1-6, with 9 bases matching TRBD1. Sequenced: PBMCs. The source of this sequence is a woman in her forties or fifties in good health and CMV-seropositive. Written as DNA, the CDR3 is TGTGCCAGCAGTTATGGGGTGACAGGGGGTTATTCACCCCTCCACTTT. Its protein is CASSYGVTGGYSPLHF.